The following is a T cell receptor beta chain sequence with its context. Its antigen is still unknown. This specimen belongs to a study of blood T cells in healthy people across ages. Overall study findings and caveats: Naive and antigen-experienced cells were not separated, limiting conclusive comparison.

A J-beta primer mix and a sample-barcoded 5' primer were used in a second PCR of roughly 6 to 12 cycles. TCRdb reprocessed the 5' RACE reads with MiXCR, giving one entry per CDR3 protein. Among approximately 350,000 distinct CDR3 sequences listed, about half were seen once. What was sequenced was blood. This TCR was recovered from a man aged 60-69 years in good health.

The CDR3 DNA reads as TGTGCCAGCAGCCTGACCGGGACAGGGACTGGCTACACCTTC. It codes for CASSLTGTGTGYTF. The chain has TRBV5-6 and TRBJ1-2, with 9 bases fitting TRBD1. There are 14 residues in the CDR3. CDR1 is SGHDT and CDR2 is YYEEEE in the germline V gene. V lost 4 bases to trimming and J lost 7 bases; unmatched junction nucleotides: 8.